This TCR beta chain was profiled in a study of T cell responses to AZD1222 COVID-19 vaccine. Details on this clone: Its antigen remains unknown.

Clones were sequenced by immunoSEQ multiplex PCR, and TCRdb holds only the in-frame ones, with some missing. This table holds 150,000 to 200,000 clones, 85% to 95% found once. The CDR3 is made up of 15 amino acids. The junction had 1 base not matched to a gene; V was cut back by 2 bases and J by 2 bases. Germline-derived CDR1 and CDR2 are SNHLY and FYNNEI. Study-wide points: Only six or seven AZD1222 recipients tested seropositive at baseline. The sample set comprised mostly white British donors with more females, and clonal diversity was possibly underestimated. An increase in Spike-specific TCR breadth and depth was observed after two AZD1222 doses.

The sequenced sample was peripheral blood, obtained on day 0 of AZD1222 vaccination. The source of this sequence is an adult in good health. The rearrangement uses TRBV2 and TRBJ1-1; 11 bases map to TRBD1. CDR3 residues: CASSERTGGNTEAFF. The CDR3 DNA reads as TGTGCCAGCAGTGAAAGGACAGGGGGCAACACTGAAGCTTTCTTT.